This is a list of T cell receptor beta chains from one sample in a study of T cells after yellow fever vaccination. TCRdb passed the 5' RACE reads through MiXCR, listing each CDR3 protein once. The sample has 500,000 to 650,000 distinct CDR3 sequences, more than 9% seen once; the top ten hold 15%. The source was PBMCs, collected on the day of the yellow fever booster vaccination. These receptor sequences come from a man aged 25-40 years who received the YFV17D yellow fever vaccine. Each CDR3 is given with its conserved first and last residue. The D gene is left open where the match is weak. Part of the rows lack a size; the others show once, few, many or a class for expanded clones.

V gene	J gene	D gene	clone size	CDR3 DNA	CDR3 protein
TRBV20-1	TRBJ2-5	TRBD2	.	TGCAGTGCTGTGACAGGGACTAGCTCAGAGACCCAGTACTTC	CSAVTGTSSETQYF
TRBV12-3/TRBV12-4	TRBJ2-2	.	few	TGTGCCAGCAGCCCCGGATCAGTGACCGGGGAGCTGTTTTTT	CASSPGSVTGELFF
TRBV11-1	TRBJ2-3	TRBD2	few	TGTGCCAGCAGCTTCGCGGGAGGAGTAGCAGATACGCAGTATTTT	CASSFAGGVADTQYF
TRBV5-1	TRBJ2-7	.	many	TGCGCCAGCAGCAGGGACGGAACTTTATACGAGCAGTACTTC	CASSRDGTLYEQYF
TRBV20-1	TRBJ1-3	.	many	TGCAGTGCTAGGCCTCAGGCAGTAAACACCATATATTTT	CSARPQAVNTIYF
TRBV12-3/TRBV12-4	TRBJ1-2	TRBD1	.	TGTGCCAGCAGGGACAGGGGGCAAGAGGGCTACACCTTC	CASRDRGQEGYTF
TRBV28	TRBJ2-3	.	.	TGTGCCAGCAGTCGGGGACCCCCAATCCCCCGGACAGATACGCAGTATTTT	CASSRGPPIPRTDTQYF
TRBV5-1	TRBJ2-7	.	.	TGCGCCAGCAGCTTGACGGGGGAGTACGAGCAGTACTTC	CASSLTGEYEQYF
TRBV11-2	TRBJ1-1	TRBD1	.	TGTGCCAGCAGCACTAATCGACAGGGGAGGGTCGCTGAAGCTTTCTTT	CASSTNRQGRVAEAFF
TRBV29-1	TRBJ2-1	.	many	TGCAGCGTTGATCGGTGGGAGCATGTCGATGAGCAGTTCTTC	CSVDRWEHVDEQFF
TRBV10-3	TRBJ2-5	TRBD2	.	TGTGCCATCAAATCTAGCGGAGCATACCAAGAGACCCAGTACTTC	CAIKSSGAYQETQYF
TRBV6-2/TRBV6-3	TRBJ2-1	.	.	TGTGCCAGCACCTCCGACTGGACTATCAATGAGCAGTTCTTC	CASTSDWTINEQFF
TRBV10-2	TRBJ1-1	.	.	TGCGCCAGCAGTGTAGGAGAATTGAACACTGAAGCTTTCTTT	CASSVGELNTEAFF
TRBV12-3/TRBV12-4	TRBJ2-5	TRBD1	many	TGTGCCAGTTCCTCGACAGGGTATGGAGAGACCCAGTACTTC	CASSSTGYGETQYF
TRBV19	TRBJ2-1	.	.	TGTGCCAGTAGTATAGTTTCGCTAGGATCTAATGGCTCCTACAATGAGCAGTTCTTC	CASSIVSLGSNGSYNEQFF
TRBV5-1	TRBJ1-5	.	.	TGCGCCAGCAGTCCCGGAGGTTCGAGCAATCAGCCCCAGCATTTT	CASSPGGSSNQPQHF
TRBV7-9	TRBJ2-2	.	few	TGTGCCAGCAGCTTTAATACACGTGCCGGGGAGCTGTTTTTT	CASSFNTRAGELFF
TRBV2	TRBJ2-3	.	few	TGTGCCTCGAAGGACGAACGTGATACGCAGTATTTT	CASKDERDTQYF
TRBV9	TRBJ2-1	.	.	TGTGCCAGCAGCGTAGCGGCCTTAGATGAGCAGTTCTTC	CASSVAALDEQFF
TRBV12-3/TRBV12-4	TRBJ2-7	.	.	TGTGCCAGCAGTTTAAGGAGGGAAAACGACGAGCAGTACTTC	CASSLRRENDEQYF
TRBV20-1	TRBJ2-3	TRBD2	many	TGCAGTGCTAGACTAGCGGGAAACACAGATACGCAGTATTTT	CSARLAGNTDTQYF
TRBV19	TRBJ2-2	.	.	TGTGCCAGTAGTAACACGGGGAACGGGGAGCTGTTTTTT	CASSNTGNGELFF
TRBV6-5	TRBJ2-5	.	.	TGTGCCAGCAGTTACTCGCCTAGTTCTTTGGAGACCCAGTACTTC	CASSYSPSSLETQYF
TRBV7-3	TRBJ1-1	.	few	TGTGCCAGCAGCCTGATTAGGACAGAAGCTTTCTTT	CASSLIRTEAFF
TRBV5-1	TRBJ2-7	.	many	TGCGCCAGCAGCTTGGTTGGGGGAAGCTCCTACGAGCAGTACTTC	CASSLVGGSSYEQYF
TRBV4-1	TRBJ2-1	.	.	TGCGCCAGCAGCTCCCCTGGTAGCGCCAATGAGCAGTTCTTC	CASSSPGSANEQFF
TRBV5-1	TRBJ2-7	TRBD2	few	TGCGCCAGCAGCATAGCGGGAGACGGCGAGCAGTACTTC	CASSIAGDGEQYF
TRBV19	TRBJ2-2	.	many	TGTGCCAGTAGTAACTCCGGGACAAACACCGGGGAGCTGTTTTTT	CASSNSGTNTGELFF
TRBV7-2	TRBJ2-2	.	.	TGTGCCAGCAGACTAGACAGACTTTACACCGGGGAGCTGTTTTTT	CASRLDRLYTGELFF
TRBV5-1	TRBJ2-7	.	.	TGCGCCAGCAGCTTGGAAGGGGGGGTCACGGGCGAGCAGTACTTC	CASSLEGGVTGEQYF
TRBV29-1	TRBJ2-3	.	few	TGCAGCGTCAGGGACGGCACAGATACGCAGTATTTT	CSVRDGTDTQYF
TRBV6-1	TRBJ1-3	.	.	TGTGCCAGCAGTAGGGGATTCGGTGCCGGAAACACCATATATTTT	CASSRGFGAGNTIYF
TRBV20-1	TRBJ2-1	.	many	TGCAGTGCTAGGCCTTTAGACGGTGAGCAGTTCTTC	CSARPLDGEQFF
TRBV12-3/TRBV12-4	TRBJ2-1	TRBD2	.	TGTGCCAGCAGCCTCTCTAGCGGGAGGTTAGGTGAGCAGTTCTTC	CASSLSSGRLGEQFF
TRBV7-2	TRBJ2-1	.	.	TGTGCCAGCAGCTTAATCAGGGTAGCGCAGTTCTTC	CASSLIRVAQFF
TRBV5-1	TRBJ2-3	TRBD2	few	TGCGCCAGCAGCACCGTAGCGGGAGGGGAAGATACGCAGTATTTT	CASSTVAGGEDTQYF
TRBV5-1	TRBJ2-2	.	many	TGCGCCAGCATCCCCGACTGGGACACCGGGGAGCTGTTTTTT	CASIPDWDTGELFF
TRBV9	TRBJ2-5	TRBD2	.	TGTGCCAGCAGTACGCGGGGGGGGGACCAAGAGACCCAGTACTTC	CASSTRGGDQETQYF
TRBV12-3/TRBV12-4	TRBJ1-2	.	many	TGTGCCAGCAGTGGGGGGGCTTATGGCTACACCTTC	CASSGGAYGYTF
TRBV6-1	TRBJ1-3	.	.	TGTGCCAGCAGTACCGGGGGGGCTGGAAACACCATATATTTT	CASSTGGAGNTIYF
TRBV19	TRBJ2-1	TRBD2	.	TGTGCCAGTTCGACTAGCGGGAGAGGGTTCAATGAGCAGTTCTTC	CASSTSGRGFNEQFF
TRBV27	TRBJ2-1	TRBD2	few	TGTGCCAGCAGTTCTCGGACTAGCGGGCTCGATGAGCAGTTCTTC	CASSSRTSGLDEQFF
TRBV5-4	TRBJ2-1	TRBD2	.	TGTGCCAGCGGGGTAACGGGACTAGGAGACAATGAGCAGTTCTTC	CASGVTGLGDNEQFF
TRBV27	TRBJ2-7	.	few	TGTGCCAGCAGTTCGGAAAGCTCCTACGAGCAGTACTTC	CASSSESSYEQYF
TRBV5-8	TRBJ2-7	.	few	TGTGCCAGCAGCTTTGGAAGGACCCTCTACGAGCAGTACTTC	CASSFGRTLYEQYF
TRBV7-7	TRBJ2-2	.	many	TGTGCCAGCAGCTTAGAGAGGGGCGGGGAGCTGTTTTTT	CASSLERGGELFF
TRBV20-1	TRBJ2-7	.	few	TGCAGTGCTACTAACCCTATCTCCTACGAGCAGTACTTC	CSATNPISYEQYF
TRBV29-1	TRBJ1-2	.	few	TGCAGCGCCCCGTGGGGCTATGGCTACACCTTC	CSAPWGYGYTF
TRBV11-2	TRBJ2-1	.	.	TGTGCCAGCAGATTAAAAGGAATAGGCGTCCTGGGGAATGAGCAGTTCTTC	CASRLKGIGVLGNEQFF
TRBV10-3	TRBJ1-1	.	.	TGTGCCATCGGGGACGGGTTGCGTTTGGGCACTGAAGCTTTCTTT	CAIGDGLRLGTEAFF
TRBV5-6	TRBJ1-4	.	few	TGTGCCAGCAGCCGGGACACCGGTGAGGAACTGTTTTTT	CASSRDTGEELFF
TRBV5-1	TRBJ2-5	TRBD2	.	TGCGCCAGCAGCTTGGGGAGTGGGGCTAGCGGGAGCATGGAGACCCAGTACTTC	CASSLGSGASGSMETQYF
TRBV7-2	TRBJ1-2	.	.	TGTGCCAGCAGCCCGAGACAGATCGATGGTGCTGGCTACACCTTC	CASSPRQIDGAGYTF
TRBV12-3/TRBV12-4	TRBJ2-5	TRBD2	.	TGTGCCAGCAGTAAACCGGGAGGGGGAGAGACCCAGTACTTC	CASSKPGGGETQYF
TRBV7-9	TRBJ2-6	TRBD1	few	TGTGCCAGCCCCCGGGACAGGGGGACTACTGGGGCCAACGTCCTGACTTTC	CASPRDRGTTGANVLTF
TRBV21-1	TRBJ1-5	.	many	TGTGCCAGCAGCAAGTCGGACAGGGCTTTCATCTATGGCAATCAGCCCCAGCATTTT	CASSKSDRAFIYGNQPQHF
TRBV12-3/TRBV12-4	TRBJ2-2	.	many	TGTGCCAGCGGCAGGGGGAACACCGGGGAGCTGTTTTTT	CASGRGNTGELFF
TRBV24-1	TRBJ2-1	.	few	TGTGCCACCAGTGCCTTGGGGGTAGCAGCGTCTGAGCAGTTCTTC	CATSALGVAASEQFF
TRBV7-6	TRBJ2-2	TRBD2	.	TGTGCCAGCAGCTCCGAGGGATCGACTACATGGGCGGGGGCGAACACCGGGGAGCTGTTTTTT	CASSSEGSTTWAGANTGELFF
TRBV24-1	TRBJ2-1	TRBD1	many	TGTGCCACCAGTGATTCGGCTCGACAGGGTTCCTACAATGAGCAGTTCTTC	CATSDSARQGSYNEQFF